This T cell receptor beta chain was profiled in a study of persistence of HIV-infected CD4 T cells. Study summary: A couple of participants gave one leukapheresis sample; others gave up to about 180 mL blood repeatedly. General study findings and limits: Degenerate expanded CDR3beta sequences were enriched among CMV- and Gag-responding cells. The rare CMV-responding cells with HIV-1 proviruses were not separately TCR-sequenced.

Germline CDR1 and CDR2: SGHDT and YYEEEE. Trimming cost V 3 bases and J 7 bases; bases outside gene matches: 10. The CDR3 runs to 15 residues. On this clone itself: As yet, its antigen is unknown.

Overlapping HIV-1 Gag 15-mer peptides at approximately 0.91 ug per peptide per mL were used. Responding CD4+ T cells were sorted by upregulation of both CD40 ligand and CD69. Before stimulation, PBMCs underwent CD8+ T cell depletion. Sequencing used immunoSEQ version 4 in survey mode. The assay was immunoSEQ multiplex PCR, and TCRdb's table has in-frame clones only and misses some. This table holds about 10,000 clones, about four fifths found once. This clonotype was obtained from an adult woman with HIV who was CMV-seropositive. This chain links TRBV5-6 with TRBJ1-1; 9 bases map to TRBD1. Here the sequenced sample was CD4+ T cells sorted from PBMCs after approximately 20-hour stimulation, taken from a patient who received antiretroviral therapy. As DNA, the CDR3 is TGTGCCAGCAGCTGGGGGACAGGGATTACGGGTGAAGCTTTCTTT. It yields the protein CASSWGTGITGEAFF.